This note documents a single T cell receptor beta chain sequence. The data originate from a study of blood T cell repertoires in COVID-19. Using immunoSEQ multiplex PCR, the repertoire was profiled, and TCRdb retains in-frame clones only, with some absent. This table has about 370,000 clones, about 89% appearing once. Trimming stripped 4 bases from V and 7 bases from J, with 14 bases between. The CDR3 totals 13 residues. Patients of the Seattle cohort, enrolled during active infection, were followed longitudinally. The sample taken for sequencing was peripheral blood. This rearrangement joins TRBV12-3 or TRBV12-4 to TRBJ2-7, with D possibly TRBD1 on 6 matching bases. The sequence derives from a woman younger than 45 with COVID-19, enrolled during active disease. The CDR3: CASSWGQVEEQYF. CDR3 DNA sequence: TGTGCCAGCAGTTGGGGGCAGGTAGAGGAGCAGTACTTC.